Shown below are 9 T cell receptor beta chains from a single sample sequenced in a study of CD8 T cells in ankylosing spondylitis. Whole-study results and caveats: Seven to nine highly homologous variants made up a TCR beta motif that seemed to typify ankylosing spondylitis blood.

Their antigens remain unidentified. TCRdb ran MiXCR on the 5' RACE reads and lists one entry per CDR3 protein. The profile covers about 540,000 distinct CDR3 sequences, with 9.5% to 15% appearing a single time and almost 7% taken by the ten largest. The sample was blood, either unsorted or a sorted T cell fraction (not recorded which). These receptors were obtained from a male donor with ankylosing spondylitis.

This clonotype was recorded many times. The chain joins TRBV12-3 or TRBV12-4 to TRBJ2-1; 9 positions match TRBD1. The CDR3 covers 15 residues. V shed 6 bases, J shed 9 bases, and the junction held 12 bases outside the gene matches. CDR3 bases: TGTGCCAGCAGCGCAACCGGGACAGGGTACGGTGAGCAGTTCTTC. Its protein is CASSATGTGYGEQFF.

The chain uses TRBV5-1 and TRBJ2-5, with D possibly matching TRBD2 (6 bases). Deletions cut 2 bases from V and 6 bases from J, with 11 bases between. There are 13 residues in the CDR3. Germline V gene sequence: CDR1 SGHRS, CDR2 YFSETQ. The CDR3 sequence is CASSLLADQTQYF. Here the CDR3 DNA reads TGCGCCAGCAGCTTACTAGCCGATCAGACCCAGTACTTC.

In this sample, this clonotype turned up many times. The chain employs TRBV29-1 and TRBJ2-2, with a weak D call TRBD2 (5 bases). The V gene's germline CDR1 is SQVTM and CDR2 ANQGSEA. The CDR3 consists of 12 residues. V was shortened by 6 bases and J by 2 bases, with 7 bases between the two germline ends. The CDR3 region has the DNA TGCAGCGTCGGGGAAAACACCGGGGAGCTGTTTTTT. It yields the protein CSVGENTGELFF.

The chain carries TRBV10-3 and TRBJ2-7; perhaps TRBD1 as D (6 bases). The V gene lost 4 bases and the J gene lost 0 bases, with 13 bases spanning the gap. Looked up from germline, CDR1 is ENHRY and CDR2 is SYGVKD. The CDR3 covers 15 residues. Here the CDR3 reads CAISGATGYSYEQYF. As DNA, the CDR3 is TGTGCCATCAGTGGAGCGACAGGTTACTCCTACGAGCAGTACTTC.

This chain connects TRBV10-1 to TRBJ2-1; D call uncertain. The V gene lost 1 base and the J gene lost 4 bases, with 5 bases spanning the gap. Germline lookup yields CDR1 WNHNN and CDR2 SYGVQD (reference sequence). The CDR3 covers 13 residues. The CDR3 is CASSEFQYNEQFF. The CDR3 DNA is TGCGCCAGCAGTGAGTTCCAGTACAATGAGCAGTTCTTC.

The chain joins TRBV9 to TRBJ1-1; D is unresolved. V lost 0 bases and J 5 bases, leaving 5 bases between the germline ends. Per germline, CDR1 SGDLS and CDR2 YYNGEE. CDR3 length: 12 residues. CDR3 protein: CASSVVSTEAFF. In DNA form, the CDR3 reads TGTGCCAGCAGCGTAGTTTCTACTGAAGCTTTCTTT. Full variable domain (remainder filled in from reference TRBV9 and TRBJ1-1): DSGVTQTPKHLITATGQRVTLRCSPRSGDLSVYWYQQSLDQGLQFLIQYYNGEERAKGNILERFSAQQFPDLHSELNLSSLELGDSALYFCASSVVSTEAFFGQGTRLTVV.

This clonotype showed up many times. The chain couples TRBV7-9 to TRBJ2-7; D possibly corresponds to TRBD2 (5 bases). V was pared by 5 bases and J by 0 bases, with 8 bases between. Germline CDR1 SEHNR, CDR2 FQNEAQ (reference sequence). The CDR3 totals 13 residues. The CDR3 spells CASSPDFSYEQYF. CDR3 sequence (DNA): TGTGCCAGCAGCCCGGACTTCTCCTACGAGCAGTACTTC.

In this sample, this clonotype turned up many times. V usage is TRBV10-3 and J usage is TRBJ1-1; D remains unclear. Germline V gene sequence: CDR1 ENHRY, CDR2 SYGVKD. The CDR3 is 14 residues long. V dropped 3 bases and J dropped 0 bases, with 8 bases sitting between them. CDR3 coding DNA: TGTGCCATCAGTGAATGGGTATTGAACACTGAAGCTTTCTTT. Translation gives CAISEWVLNTEAFF.

This clonotype appeared a few times. V and J are TRBV9 and TRBJ1-2; D not resolved. Looked up from germline, CDR1 is SGDLS and CDR2 is YYNGEE. Trimming stripped 4 bases from V and 8 bases from J, with 15 bases between. This CDR3 comprises 13 residues. The CDR3 DNA reads TGTGCCAGCAGCCCAAGGACGGCCAGGGGCTACACCTTC. Amino acids: CASSPRTARGYTF.